Presented here are 9 T cell receptor beta chains from one specimen sequenced in a study of CD8 T cells in Susac syndrome. An amount of RNA that ranged from 0.5 to 1 ug was reverse transcribed with random hexamers. TCRdb analysed the immunoSEQ multiplex PCR reads with MiXCR anew, one entry per CDR3 protein. Among under 95,000 distinct CDR3 sequences listed, around 93% were seen once. Sequencing input: CD8+ T cells from PBMCs. Receptors were obtained from a human donor with Susac syndrome.

The V call is TRBV2, the J call TRBJ2-7, with unresolved D. V shed 1 base and J shed 2 bases, with 9 bases lying between them. The CDR3 has 14 amino acids. CDR1 is SNHLY and CDR2 is FYNNEI in the germline V gene. The CDR3 DNA sequence: TGTGCCAGCAGTGAAGGGCCGCCCCCCTACGAGCAGTACTTC. This codes for CASSEGPPPYEQYF. The full variable domain, completed using reference TRBV2 and TRBJ2-7, is EPEVTQTPSHQVTQMGQEVILRCVPISNHLYFYWYRQILGQKVEFLVSFYNNEISEKSEIFDDQFSVERPDGSNFTLKIRSTKLEDSAMYFCASSEGPPPYEQYFGPGTRLTVT.

J is TRBJ1-1 and V is TRBV14; D uncertain. V shed 4 bases and J shed 6 bases, with 12 bases lying between them. Germline loops: CDR1 SGHDN, CDR2 FVKESK. The CDR3 totals 13 residues. The CDR3 here is CASSLGLYAEAFF. CDR3 nucleotide sequence: TGTGCCAGCAGCCTTGGACTGTACGCTGAAGCTTTCTTT.

This sequence joins TRBV20-1 and TRBJ1-4; D is unclear. There are 15 residues in the CDR3. Per the germline V gene, CDR1 is DFQATT and CDR2 is SNEGSKA (reference sequence). Between the trimmed V and J ends, which lost 0 bases and 7 bases, there was a span of 15 bases. The CDR3 region is CSARDVQARSEKLFF. The CDR3 nucleotides are TGCAGTGCTAGAGATGTCCAGGCACGGAGTGAAAAACTGTTTTTT.

The rearrangement joins TRBV7-2 to TRBJ2-4; 8 bases align to TRBD2. The CDR3 totals 15 residues. Germline V CDR1 and CDR2: SGHTA, FQGNSA. V was pared by 5 bases and J by 0 bases, with 3 bases of the junction left unmatched. CDR3 nucleotides: TGTGCCAGCAGCCTAGGACTAGCAGCCAAAAACATTCAGTACTTC. This codes for CASSLGLAAKNIQYF.

The chain joins TRBV29-1 to TRBJ1-2, with D maybe TRBD1 (5 bases). Germline V gene data show CDR1 as SQVTM and CDR2 as ANQGSEA. The CDR3 is 13 residues long. V was shortened by 4 bases and J by 7 bases, with 16 bases between the two germline ends. The CDR3 loop is CSVAAGGNAGYTF. CDR3 nucleotide sequence: TGCAGCGTTGCAGCGGGGGGTAATGCTGGCTACACCTTC. The full variable domain, its missing parts supplied by reference TRBV29-1 and TRBJ1-2, is SAVISQKPSRDICQRGTSLTIQCQVDSQVTMMFWYRQQPGQSLTLIATANQGSEATYESGFVIDKFPISRPNLTFSTLTVSNMSPEDSSIYLCSVAAGGNAGYTFGSGTRLTVV.

The V gene is TRBV29-1, the J gene TRBJ2-7; no definite D call. The CDR3 has 14 amino acids. Germline V lookup: CDR1 SQVTM, CDR2 ANQGSEA. Deletions cut 3 bases from V and 1 base from J, with 13 bases between. DNA for the CDR3: TGCAGCGTTGAGGTGCGGCAACCTTCCTACGAGCAGTACTTC. It yields the protein CSVEVRQPSYEQYF.

This chain connects TRBV20-1 to TRBJ2-1; 9 bases agree with TRBD1. The length of the CDR3 is 13 residues. Germline trimming cut 3 bases from V and 7 bases from J; bases unmatched to any gene: 4. CDR1 and CDR2 (germline): DFQATT, SNEGSKA (reference sequence). The CDR3 nucleotides are TGCAGTGCTAGTACAGGGGGCGCGAATGAGCAGTTCTTC. This sequence encodes CSASTGGANEQFF.

V usage is TRBV4-1 and J usage is TRBJ2-1, with 12 bases that match TRBD2. Germline assignment: CDR1 MGHRA and CDR2 YSYEKL. The CDR3 sequence is 14 residues long. The trim removed 4 bases at V and 9 bases at J, leaving 4 bases unmatched. The CDR3 sequence is CASSLLAGGLEQFF. The CDR3 DNA reads TGCGCCAGCAGCCTCCTAGCGGGAGGGCTTGAGCAGTTCTTC.

The gene calls are TRBV20-1 and TRBJ2-1; 10 bases line up with TRBD2. V lost 0 bases and J lost 3; bases outside the gene matches: 5. The CDR3 runs 16 residues. Germline lookup yields CDR1 DFQATT and CDR2 SNEGSKA (reference sequence). The CDR3 sequence is CSARDLLAGDYNEQFF. In DNA form, the CDR3 reads TGCAGTGCTAGAGATCTTCTAGCGGGGGACTACAATGAGCAGTTCTTC.